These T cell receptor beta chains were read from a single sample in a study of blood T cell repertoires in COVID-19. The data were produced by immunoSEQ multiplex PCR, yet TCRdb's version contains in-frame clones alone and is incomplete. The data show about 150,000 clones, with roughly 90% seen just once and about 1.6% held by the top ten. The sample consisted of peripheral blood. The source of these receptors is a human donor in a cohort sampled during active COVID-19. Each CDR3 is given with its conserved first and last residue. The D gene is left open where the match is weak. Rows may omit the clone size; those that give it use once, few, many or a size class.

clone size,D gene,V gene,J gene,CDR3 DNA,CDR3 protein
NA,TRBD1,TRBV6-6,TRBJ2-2,TGTGCCAGCAGTTACGAGGGACAGCACACCGGGGAGCTGTTTTTT,CASSYEGQHTGELFF
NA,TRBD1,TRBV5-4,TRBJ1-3,TGTGCCAGCAGCCGACAGGGAATACGAAACACCATATATTTT,CASSRQGIRNTIYF
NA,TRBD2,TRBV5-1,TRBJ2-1,TGCGCCAGCAGCTTGGCCGCGGGGGTCTCCTACAATGAGCAGTTCTTC,CASSLAAGVSYNEQFF
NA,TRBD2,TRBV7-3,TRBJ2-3,TGTGCCAGCAGCTTATCCGGGGCTAGCGGACGCACAGATACGCAGTATTTT,CASSLSGASGRTDTQYF
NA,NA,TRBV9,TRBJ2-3,TGTGCCAGCCGAAGAGCGCCCAGCACAGATACGCAGTATTTT,CASRRAPSTDTQYF
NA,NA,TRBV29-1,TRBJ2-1,TGCAGCGTTGTAGGGGTCCGCTCCTACAATGAGCAGTTCTTC,CSVVGVRSYNEQFF
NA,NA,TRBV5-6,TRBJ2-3,TGTGCCAGCAGCTCCTGGGGCGCCGGCACAGATACGCAGTATTTT,CASSSWGAGTDTQYF
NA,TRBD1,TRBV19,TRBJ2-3,TGTGCCAGTAGTATTTTGGCGGGACAGGGGAGAGATACGCAGTATTTT,CASSILAGQGRDTQYF
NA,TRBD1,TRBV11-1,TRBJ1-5,TGTGCCAGCAGCTTGGACAGGACCAATCAGCCCCAGCATTTT,CASSLDRTNQPQHF
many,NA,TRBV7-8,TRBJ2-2,TGTGCCAGCAGCTTAAAACAGGGCACGAACACCGGGGAGCTGTTTTTT,CASSLKQGTNTGELFF
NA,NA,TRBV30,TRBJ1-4,TGTGCCTGGAGTGTAGGACACAAGAATAATGAAAAACTGTTTTTT,CAWSVGHKNNEKLFF
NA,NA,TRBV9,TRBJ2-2,TGTGCCAGCAGCGTAGAAGGACTGAACACCGGGGAGCTGTTTTTT,CASSVEGLNTGELFF
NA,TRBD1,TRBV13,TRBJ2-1,TGTGCCAGCAGCTTAGGGGGACAGCGTATCGATGAGCAGTTCTTC,CASSLGGQRIDEQFF
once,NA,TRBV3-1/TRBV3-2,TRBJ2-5,TGTGCCAGCAGCCAAGACTGGGCACCCCAGGAGACCCAGTACTTC,CASSQDWAPQETQYF
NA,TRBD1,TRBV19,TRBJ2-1,TGTGCCAGTAGTGCCGACAGGGGGCCAAACAATGAGCAGTTCTTC,CASSADRGPNNEQFF
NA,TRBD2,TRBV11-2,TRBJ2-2,TGTGCCAGCAGCTCTGTTGCGGGGAGGGCCGGGGAGCTGTTTTTT,CASSSVAGRAGELFF
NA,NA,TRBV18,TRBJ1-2,TGTGCCAGCTCACCGTCCAGGGCAGGCTACACCTTC,CASSPSRAGYTF
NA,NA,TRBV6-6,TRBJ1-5,TGTGCCAGCAGTTACGGGGGACTGTCCCAGCATTTT,CASSYGGLSQHF
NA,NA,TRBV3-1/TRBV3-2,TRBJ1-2,TGTGCCAGCAGCCAAGGAGCTAACTATGGCTACACCTTC,CASSQGANYGYTF
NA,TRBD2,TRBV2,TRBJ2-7,TGTGCCAGCAGTGGGAGGAGTAGCGGGGGGTACCAAGCCTACGAGCAGTACTTC,CASSGRSSGGYQAYEQYF
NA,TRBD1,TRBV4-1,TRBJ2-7,TGCGCCAGCAGCCAAGGTCCAGGGGGACAATACGAGCAGTACTTC,CASSQGPGGQYEQYF
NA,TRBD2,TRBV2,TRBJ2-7,TGTGCCAGCCTGACTAGCGGGGGGATTTCGGCCGAGCAGTACTTC,CASLTSGGISAEQYF
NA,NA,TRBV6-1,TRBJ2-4,TGTGCCAGCAGTGGGCTTGTGGCAGGGGCCAAAAACATTCAGTACTTC,CASSGLVAGAKNIQYF
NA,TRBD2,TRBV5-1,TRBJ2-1,TGCGCCAGCAGCTTCCTCCCTTCTAGCGGGGGGTACAATGAGCAGTTCTTC,CASSFLPSSGGYNEQFF
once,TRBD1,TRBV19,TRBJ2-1,TGTGCCAGTAGTATAAGTGGAGGCAGGGGGCCGAATGAGCAGTTCTTC,CASSISGGRGPNEQFF
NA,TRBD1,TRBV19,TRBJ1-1,TGTGCCAGTAGTATCCTAGGACAGGGAAGAACTGAAGCTTTCTTT,CASSILGQGRTEAFF
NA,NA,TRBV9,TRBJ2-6,TGTGCCAGCAGCGTAGCTCCAGGGTCTGGGGCCAACGTCCTGACTTTC,CASSVAPGSGANVLTF
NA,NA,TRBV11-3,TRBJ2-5,TGTGCCAGCAGTGCCGGGATGGGGGGGGCAGAGGAGACCCAGTACTTC,CASSAGMGGAEETQYF
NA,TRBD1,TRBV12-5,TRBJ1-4,TGTGCTAGTGGTTTGGGGTTCGGACAGGGGGATGAAAAACTGTTTTTT,CASGLGFGQGDEKLFF
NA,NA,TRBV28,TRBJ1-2,TGTGCCAGCAGTTTGCGAGGTACCTATGGCTACACCTTC,CASSLRGTYGYTF
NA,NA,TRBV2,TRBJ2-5,TGTGCCAGCAGTGAAGCAAGGGGAGGAGAGACCCAGTACTTC,CASSEARGGETQYF
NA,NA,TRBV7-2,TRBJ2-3,TGTGCCAGCAGCCCTCAGCGGGCAGGAGATACGCAGTATTTT,CASSPQRAGDTQYF
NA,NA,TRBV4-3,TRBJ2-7,TGCGCCAGCAGCCAAGGGGTACTAGGGCCCTACGAGCAGTACTTC,CASSQGVLGPYEQYF
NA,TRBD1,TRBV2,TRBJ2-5,TGTGCCAGCACTACAGGGAAGTTGCGGGACAGGGGGGGAGAGACCCAGTACTTC,CASTTGKLRDRGGETQYF
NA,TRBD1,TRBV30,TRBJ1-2,TGTGCCTGGAGGGACTGGACAGGGGGTAACTATGGCTACACCTTC,CAWRDWTGGNYGYTF
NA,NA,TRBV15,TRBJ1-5,TGTGCCACCAGCAGAACCACAGGGTTAAGCAATCAGCCCCAGCATTTT,CATSRTTGLSNQPQHF
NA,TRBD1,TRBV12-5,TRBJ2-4,TGTGCTAGTGGTTGGGGACAGGGAGGCAAAAACATTCAGTACTTC,CASGWGQGGKNIQYF
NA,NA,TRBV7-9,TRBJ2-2,TGTGCCAGCAGCTTTATTTACGGGGAGCTGTTTTTT,CASSFIYGELFF
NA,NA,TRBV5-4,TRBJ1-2,TGTGCCAGCAGCGAAGCGACAGCCAACTATGGCTACACCTTC,CASSEATANYGYTF
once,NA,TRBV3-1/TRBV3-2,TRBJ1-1,TGTGCCAGCAGCCAAGAAGGGGGGGGGAACACTGAAGCTTTCTTT,CASSQEGGGNTEAFF
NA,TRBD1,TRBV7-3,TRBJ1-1,TGTGCCAGCAGCCCGACAGGGGGCACTGAAGCTTTCTTT,CASSPTGGTEAFF
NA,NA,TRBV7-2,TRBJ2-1,TGTGCCAGCAGCGTTACTCGAGGTGAGCAGTTCTTC,CASSVTRGEQFF
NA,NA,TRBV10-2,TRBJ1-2,TGCGCCAGCAGCGGGAGGCGCTATGGCTACACCTTC,CASSGRRYGYTF
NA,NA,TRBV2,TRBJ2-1,TGTGCCAGCAGTACCCTGACTGAGGGTGCGTACAATGAGCAGTTCTTC,CASSTLTEGAYNEQFF
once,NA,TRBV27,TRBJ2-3,TGTGCCAGCAGTTCCGGGAGGGGACAGGGTTACGGGCTAACCACAGATACGCAGTATTTT,CASSSGRGQGYGLTTDTQYF
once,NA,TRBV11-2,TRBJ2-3,TGTGCCAGCAGCTCGGTGGCGGGTCGCACAGATACGCAGTATTTT,CASSSVAGRTDTQYF